A selection of T cell receptor beta chains follows, all from one sample in a study of PD-L1 blockade in urothelial cancer. Clones were read by immunoSEQ multiplex PCR, and TCRdb kept only the in-frame ones, dropping some. The sample lists 45,000 to 55,000 clones; 75% to 90% were seen once. The specimen was PBMCs, collected around atezolizumab (anti-PD-L1) treatment. These TCRs come from a man aged 50 to 59 with urothelial cancer. Each CDR3 is given with its conserved first and last residue. D genes are given only for firm matches. For some rows the clone size is stated as once, few or many, or as a class when expanded; others skip it.

CDR3	DNA	size	V	J	D
CASSLGGTPPYEQYF	TGTGCCAGCAGCTTGGGCGGGACTCCACCCTACGAGCAGTACTTC	once	TRBV11-3	TRBJ2-7	NA
CASSQTGDNQPQHF	TGTGCCAGCAGCCAGACAGGGGACAATCAGCCCCAGCATTTT	NA	TRBV9	TRBJ1-5	TRBD1
CASSPDRLNYGYTF	TGCGCCAGCAGCCCCGACAGGCTAAACTATGGCTACACCTTC	NA	TRBV4-3	TRBJ1-2	NA
CSLTHLNTEAFF	TGCAGCCTAACCCATTTGAACACTGAAGCTTTCTTT	NA	TRBV29-1	TRBJ1-1	NA
CASTPRTSGRVEQFF	TGTGCCAGCACCCCCCGGACTAGCGGGAGAGTTGAGCAGTTCTTC	NA	TRBV2	TRBJ2-1	TRBD2
CASSPNRGPSYNEQFF	TGTGCCAGCAGTCCTAACAGGGGCCCATCCTACAATGAGCAGTTCTTC	NA	TRBV27	TRBJ2-1	TRBD1
CASIAGPTDTQYF	TGTGCCAGTATAGCGGGCCCCACAGATACGCAGTATTTT	NA	TRBV28	TRBJ2-3	TRBD2
CASSLVRAQEKLFF	TGTGCCAGCAGCTTAGTCAGGGCTCAAGAAAAACTGTTTTTT	once	TRBV7-2	TRBJ1-4	NA
CASSLLSPYEQYF	TGTGCCAGCAGCTTATTGAGTCCCTACGAGCAGTACTTC	NA	TRBV7-9	TRBJ2-7	NA
CASSLTTGGPADTQYF	TGCGCCAGCAGCTTGACAACGGGGGGGCCCGCAGATACGCAGTATTTT	NA	TRBV5-1	TRBJ2-3	TRBD2
CASSLQRPSTDTQYF	TGCGCCAGCAGCTTGCAGCGCCCTAGCACAGATACGCAGTATTTT	NA	TRBV5-1	TRBJ2-3	NA
CASSLVEKSNYGYTF	TGTGCCAGCAGCTTAGTTGAGAAATCCAACTATGGCTACACCTTC	NA	TRBV7-8	TRBJ1-2	NA
CASSLAAGFNSPLHF	TGTGCCAGCAGCTTAGCGGCGGGGTTCAATTCACCCCTCCACTTT	few	TRBV7-9	TRBJ1-6	NA
CASTLAGVGDTQYF	TGTGCCAGCACCCTAGCGGGAGTTGGGGATACGCAGTATTTT	few	TRBV6-6	TRBJ2-3	TRBD2
CASSPVGPADGYTF	TGTGCCAGCAGCCCCGTGGGGCCGGCGGATGGCTACACCTTC	NA	TRBV7-2	TRBJ1-2	NA
CASSSSLWDSSNYGYTF	TGTGCCAGCAGCTCGTCCCTTTGGGACAGCTCTAACTATGGCTACACCTTC	NA	TRBV5-4	TRBJ1-2	TRBD1
CASSPLAGGADTQYF	TGTGCCAGCTCACCACTAGCGGGAGGGGCAGATACGCAGTATTTT	NA	TRBV18	TRBJ2-3	TRBD2
CATCLEVGETQYF	TGTGCCACTTGTCTAGAAGTTGGAGAGACCCAGTACTTC	NA	TRBV15	TRBJ2-5	NA
CASGPVRGYTF	TGTGCCAGCGGCCCGGTGCGGGGCTACACCTTC	NA	TRBV27	TRBJ1-2	NA
CASRFLDGGQFF	TGTGCCAGCAGGTTCCTGGACGGGGGGCAGTTCTTC	NA	TRBV27	TRBJ2-1	NA
CASSSITSGRTAEQYF	TGTGCCAGCAGTTCCATAACTAGCGGGAGGACGGCTGAGCAGTACTTC	NA	TRBV27	TRBJ2-7	TRBD2
CASSKGQGRINEQYF	TGTGCCAGCAGCAAAGGACAGGGTCGGATAAACGAGCAGTACTTC	NA	TRBV7-2	TRBJ2-7	TRBD1
CASRPRETYNEQFF	TGTGCCAGTAGACCCCGGGAGACCTACAATGAGCAGTTCTTC	NA	TRBV19	TRBJ2-1	NA
CASSPRQRSNQPQHF	TGTGCCAGCAGCCCAAGACAGAGAAGCAATCAGCCCCAGCATTTT	NA	TRBV27	TRBJ1-5	NA
CAISEYGSVQETQYF	TGTGCCATCAGTGAGTATGGCAGCGTCCAAGAGACCCAGTACTTC	once	TRBV10-3	TRBJ2-5	NA
CAWSVGTGEYF	TGTGCCTGGAGTGTAGGGACAGGGGAATATTTT	NA	TRBV30	TRBJ2-3	TRBD1
CASSRRLAALQETQYF	TGTGCCAGCAGTCGGCGGCTAGCGGCCCTACAAGAGACCCAGTACTTC	NA	TRBV25-1	TRBJ2-5	TRBD2
CASKGGTNEQFF	TGTGCCAGCAAAGGGGGCACCAATGAGCAGTTCTTC	NA	TRBV9	TRBJ2-1	TRBD1
CASSSQQGYEQYF	TGTGCCAGCAGTTCCCAACAGGGTTACGAGCAGTACTTC	NA	TRBV11-2	TRBJ2-7	NA
CASSFRDRNTEAFF	TGTGCCAGCAGCTTCCGGGACAGGAACACTGAAGCTTTCTTT	few	TRBV13	TRBJ1-1	TRBD1